These 14 T cell receptor beta chains share one sample of origin, sequenced in a study of neoadjuvant anti-PD-1 for oral cavity cancer. The assay was immunoSEQ multiplex PCR, and TCRdb's table has in-frame clones only and misses some. The sample holds some 6,900 clones; about four fifths are singletons and the top ten take 2.5% to 3.5%. Here the sequenced sample was PBMCs, taken before nivolumab (anti-PD-1) treatment. The receptors originated from a person aged 40 to 85 with oral cavity squamous cell carcinoma.

There are a few counts of this clone. The J gene is TRBJ1-1, the V gene TRBV6-5; TRBD1 matches at 7 bases. CDR1 MNHEY and CDR2 SVGAGI come from the germline V gene. V was clipped by 1 base and J by 3 bases; unmatched bases: 2. The CDR3 extends over 14 amino acids. CDR3 in DNA: TGTGCCAGCAGTTACTACGGGACAGACACTGAAGCTTTCTTT. Translation: CASSYYGTDTEAFF.

J is TRBJ2-2 and V is TRBV6-5, with a tentative D call TRBD1 (5 bases). The CDR3 is made up of 13 amino acids. CDR1 MNHEY and CDR2 SVGAGI come from the germline V gene. The germline V and J ends were trimmed by 0 bases and 7 bases, with 6 bases remaining between them. CDR3 amino acids: CASSYSRVGELFF. CDR3 bases: TGTGCCAGCAGTTACTCCAGGGTCGGGGAGCTGTTTTTT.

The gene calls are TRBV6-5 and TRBJ2-4; a weak D match, TRBD2 (5 bases). The CDR3 sequence is 15 residues long. The V gene's germline CDR1 is MNHEY and CDR2 SVGAGI. V lost 6 bases, J lost 1 base, and 13 bases lay in between. CDR3 sequence reads: CASRRAQNAKNIQYF. CDR3 coding DNA: TGTGCCAGCAGGAGGGCCCAAAACGCCAAAAACATTCAGTACTTC.

The genes are TRBV2 and TRBJ2-5; 12 nucleotides align to TRBD2. The CDR3 length is 14 residues. With V trimmed by 6 bases and J by 1 base, 0 bases remained unmatched. The germline gives CDR1 SNHLY, CDR2 FYNNEI. The CDR3 loop is CASRTSGGQETQYF. The CDR3 DNA is TGTGCCAGCAGGACTAGCGGGGGCCAAGAGACCCAGTACTTC. Looking up the rest from reference TRBV2 and TRBJ2-5 gives the full variable domain: EPEVTQTPSHQVTQMGQEVILRCVPISNHLYFYWYRQILGQKVEFLVSFYNNEISEKSEIFDDQFSVERPDGSNFTLKIRSTKLEDSAMYFCASRTSGGQETQYFGPGTRLLVL.

This rearrangement joins TRBV4-3 to TRBJ2-1, with 12 positions matching TRBD2. This CDR3 spans 15 amino acids. J was trimmed by 12 bases and V by 2 bases; bases with no gene match: 8. Germline CDR1 and CDR2: LGHNA and YSLEER. The CDR3 sequence: CASSQRLAGALGQFF. The DNA of the CDR3 is TGCGCCAGCAGCCAAAGACTAGCGGGGGCGTTGGGGCAGTTCTTC.

V usage is TRBV9 and J usage is TRBJ1-6, with 11 nucleotides matching TRBD1. Per germline, CDR1 SGDLS and CDR2 YYNGEE. The CDR3 consists of 15 residues. V shed 4 bases, J shed 7 bases, and the junction held 4 bases outside the gene matches. CDR3 residues: CASSPRTGGNSPLHF. The CDR3 nucleotides are TGTGCCAGCAGCCCCCGGACAGGGGGCAATTCACCCCTCCACTTT.

This clone was detected only a few times. The chain joins TRBV18 to TRBJ2-1; D perhaps matches TRBD1 (6 bases). The CDR3 length is 15 residues. Germline V CDR1 and CDR2: KGHSH, LQKENI. V gave up 2 bases and J gave up 6 bases, with 14 bases separating them. CDR3 DNA sequence: TGTGCCAGCTCACCATCCGGACAGCTCCGCAATGAGCAGTTCTTC. Protein: CASSPSGQLRNEQFF.

This sequence joins TRBV6-1 and TRBJ1-6, with 7 bases that match TRBD1. V was clipped by 3 bases and J by 11 bases; unmatched bases: 4. Germline assignment: CDR1 MNHNS and CDR2 SASEGT. The CDR3 has 13 residues. The CDR3 is CASSEGQTTPLHF. CDR3 DNA sequence: TGTGCCAGCAGTGAGGGACAGACGACACCCCTCCACTTT.

The rearrangement uses TRBV7-6 and TRBJ2-7, with TRBD1 matching over 8 bases. Trimming cost V 4 bases and J 3 bases; bases outside gene matches: 5. This CDR3 comprises 14 residues. The germline gives CDR1 SGHVS, CDR2 FNYEAQ. CDR3 sequence: CASSSDRGGYEQYF. The CDR3 DNA reads TGTGCCAGCAGCTCAGACAGGGGCGGCTACGAGCAGTACTTC.

CDR3: CASSLRSYSNQPQHF. As DNA, the CDR3 is TGTGCCAGCAGTTTAAGATCGTATAGCAATCAGCCCCAGCATTTT. The chain employs TRBV28 and TRBJ1-5; no reliable D call. This CDR3 region has 15 residues. Trimming shortened V by 2 bases and J by 0 bases, and 8 bases separated the two germline ends. Germline V gene lookup returns CDR1 MDHEN and CDR2 SYDVKM.

The J gene is TRBJ1-1, the V gene TRBV2; a weak D match, TRBD1 (6 bases). Germline CDR1 SNHLY, CDR2 FYNNEI. The V end was cut by 5 bases, the J end by 2 bases, with 12 bases between. This CDR3 spans 14 amino acids. For the CDR3, the DNA is TGTGCCAGCAGTCGCCGGACAGTAAACACTGAAGCTTTCTTT. It specifies CASSRRTVNTEAFF.

The table lists this clone with a few counts. This chain connects TRBV19 to TRBJ1-2; 8 nucleotides align to TRBD1. Germline values: CDR1 LNHDA, CDR2 SQIVND (reference sequence). CDR3 size: 15 residues. The V gene end was trimmed by 5 bases and the J gene end by 6 bases; junction bases not matched to a gene: 11. The CDR3 nucleotides read TGTGCCAGTAGTCCGCGTCTTGGGACAGGTCATGGCTACACCTTC. Translating it yields CASSPRLGTGHGYTF.

V and J are TRBV6-6 and TRBJ1-2; a possible D gene is TRBD1 (5 bases). The CDR3 extends over 15 amino acids. Germline assignment: CDR1 MNHNY and CDR2 SVGAGI (reference sequence). The V and J ends lost 2 bases and 4 bases respectively, with 14 bases between them. The CDR3 bases are TGTGCCAGCAGTTACCCCCGGGAAGGGGTCTATGGCTACACCTTC. This sequence encodes CASSYPREGVYGYTF.

V and J are TRBV5-1 and TRBJ1-4, with a weak D call TRBD1 (6 bases). Trimming took off 4 bases at V and 8 bases at J, with 15 bases between the two ends. Germline values: CDR1 SGHRS, CDR2 YFSETQ. The CDR3 loop spans 14 amino acids. In DNA form, the CDR3 reads TGCGCCAGCAGCCCAGGGGTTTCAGGGGAAAAACTGTTTTTT. Its translation is CASSPGVSGEKLFF. Together with reference TRBV5-1 and TRBJ1-4, the CDR3 gives the full variable domain: KAGVTQTPRYLIKTRGQQVTLSCSPISGHRSVSWYQQTPGQGLQFLFEYFSETQRNKGNFPGRFSGRQFSNSRSEMNVSTLELGDSALYLCASSPGVSGEKLFFGSGTQLSVL.